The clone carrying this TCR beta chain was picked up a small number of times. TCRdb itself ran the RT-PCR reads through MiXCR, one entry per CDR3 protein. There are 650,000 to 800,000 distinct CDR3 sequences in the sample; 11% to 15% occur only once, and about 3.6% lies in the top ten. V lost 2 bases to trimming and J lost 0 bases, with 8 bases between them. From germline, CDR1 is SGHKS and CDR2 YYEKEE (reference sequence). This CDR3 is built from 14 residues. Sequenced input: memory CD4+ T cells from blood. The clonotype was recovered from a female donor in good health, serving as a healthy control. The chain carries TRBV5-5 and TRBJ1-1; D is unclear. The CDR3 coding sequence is TGTGCCAGCAGCTTTAAGGATTTGAACACTGAAGCTTTCTTT. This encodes CASSFKDLNTEAFF.